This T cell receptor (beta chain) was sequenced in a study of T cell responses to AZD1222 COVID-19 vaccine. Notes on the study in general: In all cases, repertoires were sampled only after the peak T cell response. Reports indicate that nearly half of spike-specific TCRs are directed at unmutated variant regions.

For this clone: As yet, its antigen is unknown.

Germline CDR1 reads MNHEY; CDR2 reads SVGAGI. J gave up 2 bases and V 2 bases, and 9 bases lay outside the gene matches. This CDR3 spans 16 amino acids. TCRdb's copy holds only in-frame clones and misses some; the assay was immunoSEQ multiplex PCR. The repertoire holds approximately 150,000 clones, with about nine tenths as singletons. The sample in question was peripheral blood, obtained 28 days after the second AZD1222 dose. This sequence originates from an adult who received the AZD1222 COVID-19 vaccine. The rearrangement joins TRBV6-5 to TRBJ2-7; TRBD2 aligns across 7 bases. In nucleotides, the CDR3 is TGTGCCAGCAGTTACGCGGCGGGAGCGGACCCCTACGAGCAGTACTTC. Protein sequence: CASSYAAGADPYEQYF.